The 28 T cell receptor beta chains in this list originate from one sample, sequenced in a study of OX40 agonist ivuxolimab in advanced cancers. Sequencing was performed with immunoSEQ multiplex PCR; in TCRdb, only in-frame clones are kept and a portion is missing. The data hold tens of thousands of clones, with roughly 87% observed a single time. The source material was CD4+ or CD8+ T cells sorted from blood, sampled in a trial of the OX40 agonist ivuxolimab. These receptor sequences come from an adult with an advanced solid tumor such as melanoma, head and neck, liver or kidney cancer.

The chain employs TRBV28 and TRBJ2-6, with D perhaps TRBD2 (6 bases). CDR1 MDHEN and CDR2 SYDVKM come from the germline V gene. This CDR3 comprises 22 residues. Trimming pared 4 bases from V and 0 bases from J, leaving 28 bases between. The CDR3 DNA reads as TGTGCCAGCAGTTATTGGCGGGGAGTACGGTATACAACTAGCTCTGGGGCCAACGTCCTGACTTTC. It encodes CASSYWRGVRYTTSSGANVLTF.

The chain carries TRBV6-5 and TRBJ2-7; tentatively, D is TRBD1 (6 bases). The CDR3 loop spans 13 amino acids. V dropped 7 bases and J dropped 3 bases, with 13 bases sitting between them. Germline values: CDR1 MNHEY, CDR2 SVGAGI. CDR3 amino acids: CASIGGARYEQYF. CDR3 bases: TGTGCCAGCATTGGGGGCGCCCGCTACGAGCAGTACTTC.

This clone was observed a single time. This chain connects TRBV15 to TRBJ2-1; the D gene is possibly TRBD1 (5 bases). Trimming pared 4 bases from V and 10 bases from J, leaving 14 bases between. The length of the CDR3 is 13 residues. Germline CDR1 LNHNV, CDR2 YYDKDF (reference sequence). The CDR3 DNA is TGTGCCACCAGCATCGGATTTCGGACAGAGCAGTTCTTC. Its protein product is CATSIGFRTEQFF.

The genes are TRBV7-8 and TRBJ1-6; the match to TRBD1 covers 10 bases. CDR1 is SGHVS and CDR2 is FQNEAQ in the germline V gene. V lost 5 bases and J lost 7; bases outside the gene matches: 2. CDR3 length equals 14 residues. In nucleotides, the CDR3 is TGTGCCAGCAGCAAGGGACAGGGGAATTCACCCCTCCACTTT. It yields the protein CASSKGQGNSPLHF.

The chain is built from TRBV5-4 and TRBJ1-4; unclear D gene. This CDR3 comprises 13 residues. Germline V CDR1 and CDR2: SGHNT, YYREEE (reference sequence). The V end lost 3 bases, the J end lost 4 bases, and 7 bases lay between the germline ends. The CDR3 protein is CASSSHSNEKLFF. The CDR3 DNA follows: TGTGCCAGCAGCTCTCACAGTAATGAAAAACTGTTTTTT.

The chain couples TRBV5-6 to TRBJ2-7; 7 bases align to TRBD2. CDR1 is SGHDT and CDR2 is YYEEEE in the germline V gene. The CDR3 is made up of 15 amino acids. V lost 0 bases and J lost 3; bases outside the gene matches: 6. CDR3 bases: TGTGCCAGCAGCTTGGGGCTAGCGGTAATCTACGAGCAGTACTTC. Protein product: CASSLGLAVIYEQYF.

V and J are TRBV15 and TRBJ1-1; 10 bases align to TRBD1. CDR3 length: 15 residues. The germline CDR1 and CDR2 sequences are LNHNV and YYDKDF (reference sequence). The junction had 12 bases not matched to a gene; V was cut back by 1 base and J by 13 bases. In DNA form, the CDR3 reads TGTGCCACCAGCAGAGGACAACCGGGACAGGGGACGGGTTTCTTT. Residues: CATSRGQPGQGTGFF.

V and J are TRBV7-2 and TRBJ1-2; D unclear. The CDR3 covers 12 residues. Germline assignment: CDR1 SGHTA and CDR2 FQGNSA. Trimming left V 1 base short and J 8 bases short, with 8 bases between. CDR3 sequence reads: CASSLVVGGYTF. DNA for the CDR3: TGTGCCAGCAGCTTAGTTGTAGGAGGCTACACCTTC.

This clone has only a few counts. The J gene is TRBJ2-2, the V gene TRBV11-3; 12 positions agree with TRBD2. In germline, CDR1 is SGHNT, CDR2 YENEEA. Germline trimming cut 5 bases from V and 7 bases from J; bases unmatched to any gene: 8. The CDR3 covers 16 residues. Here the CDR3 reads CASSPGLAGFNGELFF. Here the CDR3 DNA reads TGTGCCAGCAGCCCTGGACTAGCGGGATTTAACGGGGAGCTGTTTTTT.

The chain carries TRBV7-2 and TRBJ2-7, with 16 bases aligning to TRBD2. Germline V gene sequence: CDR1 SGHTA, CDR2 FQGNSA. The CDR3 extends over 16 amino acids. With V trimmed by 5 bases and J by 9 bases, 10 bases remained unmatched. CDR3 DNA: TGTGCCAGCAGCGCGGACCCGGGACTAGCGGGAGGGCTGCAGTACTTC. The encoded protein is CASSADPGLAGGLQYF.

This clone was observed once. V usage is TRBV7-2 and J usage is TRBJ2-1; 8 nucleotides match TRBD2. V trimming: 3 bases; J trimming: 7 bases; junction bases outside the gene matches: 11. Per germline, CDR1 SGHTA and CDR2 FQGNSA. There are 16 residues in the CDR3. DNA for the CDR3: TGTGCCAGCAGCTTCTCCCTAGCGGGCGGCCTGAATGAGCAGTTCTTC. Translating it yields CASSFSLAGGLNEQFF.

Here the CDR3 DNA reads TGCGCCAGCAGCTCGGACAGGGACGAGCAGTTCTTC. Protein sequence: CASSSDRDEQFF. The genes are TRBV10-1 and TRBJ2-1; 8 bases align to TRBD1. The CDR3 sequence is 12 residues long. The V and J ends lost 6 bases and 10 bases, in that order; junction bases with no gene match: 5. Germline CDR1 and CDR2: WNHNN and SYGVQD (reference sequence).

The chain carries TRBV11-3 and TRBJ2-1, with 7 bases matching TRBD1. The CDR3 loop spans 18 amino acids. V lost 5 bases to trimming and J lost 7 bases; unmatched junction nucleotides: 20. The germline gives CDR1 SGHNT, CDR2 YENEEA. The CDR3 sequence: CASSRRRGTELQGNEQFF. The CDR3 nucleotides read TGTGCCAGCAGCCGCCGAAGAGGGACAGAACTCCAGGGGAATGAGCAGTTCTTC.

V gene TRBV19 combines with J gene TRBJ1-1; 7 nucleotides agree with TRBD1. Germline V gene data show CDR1 as LNHDA and CDR2 as SQIVND (reference sequence). The CDR3 totals 14 residues. The trim removed 4 bases at V and 5 bases at J, leaving 7 bases unmatched. As DNA, the CDR3 is TGTGCCAGTAGTAGCCCAGGGGGAAGGACTGAAGCTTTCTTT. Its translation is CASSSPGGRTEAFF.

Only one count was recorded for this clone. The rearrangement links TRBV28 to TRBJ1-1; the match to TRBD1 covers 12 bases. The CDR3 contains 16 residues. The V gene's germline CDR1 is MDHEN and CDR2 SYDVKM. V lost 4 bases to trimming and J lost 6 bases; unmatched junction nucleotides: 9. CDR3 residues: CASSSPSGQGAPEAFF. CDR3 DNA sequence: TGTGCCAGCAGTTCGCCCTCGGGACAGGGGGCGCCTGAAGCTTTCTTT.

The chain recombines TRBV2 with TRBJ1-2; maybe TRBD1 (6 bases). The CDR3 loop spans 14 amino acids. The germline V and J ends were trimmed by 6 bases and 8 bases, with 19 bases remaining between them. CDR1 and CDR2 from the germline V gene are SNHLY and FYNNEI. For the CDR3, the DNA is TGTGCCAGCAGATATGAGGGGGTCGGCGGCGGCTACACCTTC. This translates into CASRYEGVGGGYTF.

CDR3 coding DNA: TGTGCCAGCAGTTACGACAGGGGAACGGAGACCCAGTACTTC. It encodes CASSYDRGTETQYF. The J gene is TRBJ2-5, the V gene TRBV6-5, with TRBD1 matching 8 bases. The V segment lost 2 bases and the J segment 5 bases; nucleotides outside the gene matches: 4. CDR1 and CDR2 from the germline V gene are MNHEY and SVGAGI. The CDR3 runs 14 residues.

The chain uses TRBV5-5 and TRBJ2-6; D uncertain. V was cut by 0 bases and J by 6 bases, with 10 bases left in between. The CDR3 extends over 15 amino acids. Germline-derived CDR1 and CDR2 are SGHKS and YYEKEE (reference sequence). The CDR3 sequence is CASSLASLAANVLTF. The CDR3 coding sequence is TGTGCCAGCAGCTTGGCCAGCCTTGCGGCCAACGTCCTGACTTTC.

V and J are TRBV7-3 and TRBJ2-1; TRBD1 matches 9 bases. J lost 3 bases, V lost 2 bases, and 2 bases had no gene match. The V gene's germline CDR1 is SGHTA and CDR2 FQGTGA. This CDR3 contains 15 residues. Here the CDR3 DNA reads TGTGCCAGCAGCTTAGGACAGGGGCTCTACAATGAGCAGTTCTTC. Its translation is CASSLGQGLYNEQFF.

The CDR3 DNA follows: TGCGCCAGCAGCCCCATCTTGACAGGGCGGACGCCCCTGGGTAGCACAGATACGCAGTATTTT. It is translated as CASSPILTGRTPLGSTDTQYF. V usage is TRBV4-1 and J usage is TRBJ2-3, with 7 bases lining up with TRBD1. The CDR3 loop spans 21 amino acids. Trimming removed 4 bases from V and 0 bases from J; junction bases left unmatched: 22. In germline, CDR1 is MGHRA, CDR2 YSYEKL.

A remark on this clone: At the DNA level, this CDR3 is encoded by other sequences in the same sample as well. This rearrangement joins TRBV7-6 to TRBJ2-3, with TRBD1 matching 10 bases. Germline V gene lookup returns CDR1 SGHVS and CDR2 FNYEAQ. This CDR3 is built from 16 residues. V lost 2 bases, J lost 2 bases, and 4 bases stayed unmatched. The CDR3 DNA sequence: TGTGCCAGCAGCTTACGAGGGACAGGGGTCACAGATACGCAGTATTTT. It is translated as CASSLRGTGVTDTQYF.

This chain links TRBV9 with TRBJ2-1, with TRBD1 matching over 9 bases. V lost 6 bases, J lost 4 bases, and 8 bases stayed unmatched. CDR1 and CDR2 from the germline V gene are SGDLS and YYNGEE. The CDR3 is 15 amino acids. Here the CDR3 reads CASTKGGTGYNEQFF. CDR3 bases: TGTGCCAGCACCAAAGGGGGGACAGGGTACAATGAGCAGTTCTTC.

The chain couples TRBV11-2 to TRBJ1-1, with 8 bases that match TRBD1. This CDR3 region has 14 residues. After removal of 3 bases from V and 5 bases from J, the junction contained 5 bases not matched to a gene. Germline-derived CDR1 and CDR2 are SGHAT and FQNNGV. CDR3 region: CASSFGQGGTEAFF. CDR3 DNA sequence: TGTGCCAGCAGCTTCGGACAGGGAGGGACTGAAGCTTTCTTT.

This clone was counted a few times. J is TRBJ2-7 and V is TRBV28, with 9 bases fitting TRBD2. Germline values: CDR1 MDHEN, CDR2 SYDVKM. This CDR3 is built from 15 residues. The V gene end was trimmed by 3 bases and the J gene end by 0 bases; junction bases not matched to a gene: 3. CDR3 amino acids: CASSFGGGASYEQYF. The CDR3 region has the DNA TGTGCCAGCAGTTTCGGCGGGGGGGCCTCCTACGAGCAGTACTTC. Based on the CDR3 plus reference TRBV28 and TRBJ2-7, the full variable domain is DVKVTQSSRYLVKRTGEKVFLECVQDMDHENMFWYRQDPGLGLRLIYFSYDVKMKEKGDIPEGYSVSREKKERFSLILESASTNQTSMYLCASSFGGGASYEQYFGPGTRLTVT.

The chain combines TRBV28 with TRBJ2-2; possible D gene TRBD1, 6 bases. The germline gives CDR1 MDHEN, CDR2 SYDVKM. The CDR3 consists of 15 residues. The ends were cut back, 5 bases at V and 3 bases at J, with 13 bases in the middle. CDR3 protein: CASSTTGGYTGELFF. The CDR3 nucleotides read TGTGCCAGCAGTACGACAGGAGGTTACACCGGGGAGCTGTTTTTT.

The chain carries TRBV7-9 and TRBJ1-2, with D maybe TRBD1 (5 bases). The CDR3 runs to 13 residues. From germline, CDR1 is SEHNR and CDR2 FQNEAQ (reference sequence). Deletions cut 6 bases from V and 2 bases from J, with 10 bases between. The CDR3 region has the DNA TGTGCCAGCAGGCCGACAGAGAACTATGGCTACACCTTC. Residues: CASRPTENYGYTF.

The rearrangement joins TRBV27 to TRBJ1-6; D gene unclear. The CDR3 loop spans 12 amino acids. Germline lookup yields CDR1 MNHEY and CDR2 SMNVEV (reference sequence). V was pared by 4 bases and J by 5 bases, with 3 bases between. CDR3 protein: CASSSNNSPLHF. Written as DNA, the CDR3 is TGTGCCAGCAGTTCCAATAATTCACCCCTCCACTTT.

In its sample, this clone was seen a few times. Here the CDR3 DNA reads TGTGCCAGCAGCGTCAGGGCCCTTAATGAAAAACTGTTTTTT. It translates to CASSVRALNEKLFF. V gene TRBV7-8 combines with J gene TRBJ1-4, with a possible D match to TRBD1 (5 bases). V shed 5 bases and J shed 4 bases, with 11 bases lying between them. The CDR3 contains 14 residues. Germline V lookup: CDR1 SGHVS, CDR2 FQNEAQ.